The 21 T cell receptor beta chains presented below share a single source sample, sequenced in a study of chemoradiotherapy in HPV16-positive cancers. The assay was immunoSEQ multiplex PCR, and TCRdb's table has in-frame clones only and misses some. The sample has some 14,000 clones; under 95% are singletons. The sequences come from blood, collected from a patient who underwent chemoradiotherapy. These TCRs come from a human donor with HPV-associated anogenital cancer.

The chain combines TRBV30 with TRBJ1-5; maybe TRBD1 (5 bases). Trimming removed 1 base from V and 0 bases from J, with 10 bases in between. The CDR3 consists of 15 residues. Germline V CDR1 and CDR2: GTSNPN, SVGIG (reference sequence). The CDR3 reads CAWSEAGYSNQPQHF. CDR3 DNA sequence: TGTGCCTGGAGTGAGGCAGGGTATAGCAATCAGCCCCAGCATTTT.

The rearrangement joins TRBV15 to TRBJ2-5, with D possibly being TRBD1 (6 bases). V was trimmed by 0 bases and J by 5 bases, leaving 13 bases between them. The CDR3 contains 15 residues. Germline loops: CDR1 LNHNV, CDR2 YYDKDF (reference sequence). CDR3 in DNA: TGTGCCACCAGCAGAGACCTTGCCCAGGGGGAGACCCAGTACTTC. Its protein product is CATSRDLAQGETQYF.

The V gene is TRBV21-1, the J gene TRBJ2-7; the D call in the table, TRBD1, was not verified against the DNA. TRBV21-1 is annotated as a pseudogene. CDR3 size: 15 residues. Written as DNA, the CDR3 is TGTGCCAGCAGCGCTCCGGGACAGGGACGTTACGAGCAGTACTTC. Protein: CASSAPGQGRYEQYF.

The rearrangement uses TRBV19 and TRBJ1-4, with no clear D. Trimming removed 4 bases at V and 5 bases at J, with 11 bases between. In germline, CDR1 is LNHDA, CDR2 SQIVND (reference sequence). The CDR3 has 14 residues. This CDR3 is CASSKQILNEKLFF. CDR3 nucleotide sequence: TGTGCCAGTAGTAAACAGATTCTCAATGAAAAACTGTTTTTT. Supplemented by reference TRBV19 and TRBJ1-4, the full variable domain reads DGGITQSPKYLFRKEGQNVTLSCEQNLNHDAMYWYRQDPGQGLRLIYYSQIVNDFQKGDIAEGYSVSREKKESFPLTVTSAQKNPTAFYLCASSKQILNEKLFFGSGTQLSVL.

V is TRBV4-2 and J is TRBJ2-1, with D possibly TRBD2 on 6 matching bases. CDR3 length: 15 amino acids. The V end lost 5 bases, the J end lost 8 bases, and 19 bases lay between the germline ends. CDR1 LGHNA and CDR2 YNFKEQ come from the germline V gene. The CDR3 protein is CASSGPGDGGDEQFF. The CDR3 DNA reads TGTGCCAGCAGCGGACCGGGGGACGGAGGTGATGAGCAGTTCTTC.

This clone was counted between two and nine times. This chain connects TRBV14 to TRBJ1-2; maybe TRBD1 (5 bases). The CDR3 totals 13 residues. CDR1 SGHDN and CDR2 FVKESK come from the germline V gene. Trimming stripped 6 bases from V and 6 bases from J, with 14 bases between. In DNA, the CDR3 is TGTGCCAGCAGTCCCGGGACGAGGAATGGCTACACCTTC. It translates to CASSPGTRNGYTF.

The rearrangement joins TRBV5-1 to TRBJ1-1; no firm D call. CDR3 size: 13 residues. The V end was cut by 2 bases, the J end by 0 bases, with 5 bases between. Germline V CDR1 and CDR2: SGHRS, YFSETQ. The DNA of the CDR3 is TGCGCCAGCAGCTTTGATATGAACACTGAAGCTTTCTTT. Translated: CASSFDMNTEAFF.

The chain uses TRBV6-1 and TRBJ1-3, with 7 bases identical to TRBD1. CDR3 length: 15 amino acids. In germline, CDR1 is MNHNS, CDR2 SASEGT. Germline trimming cut 4 bases from V and 4 bases from J; bases unmatched to any gene: 7. CDR3 DNA: TGTGCCAGCAGTGGAGGGGGCTCTTTAGGAAACACCATATATTTT. This sequence encodes CASSGGGSLGNTIYF.

The chain recombines TRBV18 with TRBJ2-3, with 8 nucleotides matching TRBD1. The CDR3 sequence is 15 residues long. J was trimmed by 1 base and V by 6 bases; bases with no gene match: 6. Per the germline V gene, CDR1 is KGHSH and CDR2 is LQKENI. For the CDR3, the DNA is TGTGCCAGCTCGTGGACAGGGACGGGCACAGATACGCAGTATTTT. Its translation: CASSWTGTGTDTQYF.

This chain connects TRBV27 to TRBJ1-6; no firm D call. Germline CDR1 is MNHEY and CDR2 is SMNVEV (reference sequence). The germline V and J ends were trimmed by 6 bases and 1 base, with 7 bases remaining between them. This CDR3 region has 14 residues. The chain's CDR3 is CASSSRSYNSPLHF. The CDR3 nucleotides read TGTGCCAGCAGCTCACGATCCTATAATTCACCCCTCCACTTT.

The chain employs TRBV5-4 and TRBJ1-1; D is perhaps TRBD1 (5 bases). The CDR3 runs to 14 residues. Germline CDR1 is SGHNT and CDR2 is YYREEE (reference sequence). V lost 1 base, J lost 1 base, and 8 bases lay in between. The CDR3 DNA sequence: TGTGCCAGCAGCTTGAGGGGCCGGAACACTGAAGCTTTCTTT. Translation gives CASSLRGRNTEAFF. The full variable domain, in which reference TRBV5-4 and TRBJ1-1 provide the parts outside the CDR3, is ETGVTQSPTHLIKTRGQQVTLRCSSQSGHNTVSWYQQALGQGPQFIFQYYREEENGRGNFPPRFSGLQFPNYSSELNVNALELDDSALYLCASSLRGRNTEAFFGQGTRLTVV.

The V call is TRBV19, the J call TRBJ2-7; TRBD2 aligns across 8 bases. This CDR3 spans 13 amino acids. CDR1 and CDR2 (germline): LNHDA, SQIVND (reference sequence). V trimming: 9 bases; J trimming: 2 bases; junction bases outside the gene matches: 6. DNA for the CDR3: TGTGCCAGCTCCTATAGCGGGGCCTACGAGCAGTACTTC. Its protein product is CASSYSGAYEQYF.

The V gene is TRBV6-6, the J gene TRBJ1-1, with D maybe TRBD1 (5 bases). This CDR3 is 13 amino acids long. V lost 6 bases, J lost 1 base, and 9 bases lay in between. CDR1 and CDR2 (germline): MNHNY, SVGAGI (reference sequence). The CDR3 is CASRLTANTEAFF. As DNA, the CDR3 is TGTGCCAGCAGATTGACAGCGAACACTGAAGCTTTCTTT.

The CDR3 here is CASSRDSPVNTIYF. For the CDR3, the DNA is TGTGCCAGCAGCAGGGACAGCCCGGTGAACACCATATATTTT. J is TRBJ1-3 and V is TRBV2; 7 bases match TRBD1. The CDR3 loop spans 14 amino acids. The germline CDR1 and CDR2 sequences are SNHLY and FYNNEI. With V trimmed by 6 bases and J by 7 bases, 9 bases remained unmatched. The whole variable domain, remainder taken from reference TRBV2 and TRBJ1-3, is EPEVTQTPSHQVTQMGQEVILRCVPISNHLYFYWYRQILGQKVEFLVSFYNNEISEKSEIFDDQFSVERPDGSNFTLKIRSTKLEDSAMYFCASSRDSPVNTIYFGEGSWLTVV.

DNA of the CDR3: TGTGCCTGGATCCGGGGGAGGGGGAGATATGGCTACACCTTC. Amino acid sequence: CAWIRGRGRYGYTF. V is TRBV30 and J is TRBJ1-2, with D possibly being TRBD1 (6 bases). The CDR3 has 14 amino acids. Germline V CDR1 and CDR2: GTSNPN, SVGIG (reference sequence). V was clipped by 4 bases and J by 5 bases, with 17 bases between them.

The rearrangement links TRBV6-5 to TRBJ1-2; the D gene is possibly TRBD1 (5 bases). CDR1 MNHEY and CDR2 SVGAGI come from the germline V gene. The CDR3 runs to 16 residues. Trimming pared 2 bases from V and 4 bases from J, leaving 17 bases between. The DNA for the CDR3 is TGTGCCAGCAGTTACCCCGGGGCGATTGGGCCCTATGGCTACACCTTC. This gives the protein CASSYPGAIGPYGYTF.

Of note for this clone: Mismatch with germline at one junction end may stem from a read error. This rearrangement joins TRBV4-3 to TRBJ2-2, with a possible D match to TRBD2 (5 bases). The CDR3 length is 13 residues. CDR1 LGHNA and CDR2 YSLEER come from the germline V gene. As DNA, the CDR3 is TGCGCCAGCAGCCTACCCAATTGCCGGGGAGCTGTTTTT. This sequence encodes CASSLPNCRGAVF.

This chain connects TRBV7-9 to TRBJ1-2, with no clear D. Germline CDR1 is SEHNR and CDR2 is FQNEAQ (reference sequence). V lost 2 bases to trimming and J lost 0 bases, with 10 bases between them. The CDR3 consists of 15 residues. The DNA of the CDR3 is TGTGCCAGCAGCTTATCGAACCCTACTAACTATGGCTACACCTTC. Encoded protein: CASSLSNPTNYGYTF.

This clone turned up a few times. V usage is TRBV6-4 and J usage is TRBJ2-3; 14 bases agree with TRBD2. From germline, CDR1 is MRHNA and CDR2 SNTAGT. This CDR3 has 15 residues. V gave up 8 bases and J gave up 6 bases; unmatched junction bases: 7. The CDR3 nucleotides read TGTGCCAGCGCTTCGACTAGCGGGGGGGCCGATACGCAGTATTTT. Residues: CASASTSGGADTQYF.

This chain connects TRBV5-1 to TRBJ2-4; 8 positions agree with TRBD1. CDR3 size: 17 residues. V lost 1 base to trimming and J lost 6 bases; unmatched junction nucleotides: 12. Looked up from germline, CDR1 is SGHRS and CDR2 is YFSETQ. CDR3 residues: CASSLLGQASAGNIQYF. CDR3 coding DNA: TGCGCCAGCAGCTTGCTGGGACAGGCCTCCGCTGGAAACATTCAGTACTTC.

The chain couples TRBV5-4 to TRBJ2-3, with 10 bases lining up with TRBD2. The V gene's germline CDR1 is SGHNT and CDR2 YYREEE (reference sequence). V was clipped by 4 bases and J by 0 bases; unmatched bases: 14. The CDR3 length is 19 residues. For the CDR3, the DNA is TGTGCCAGCAGCCCCTCTTGGAGCGGGGGGGCCTCTAGCACAGATACGCAGTATTTT. Translated: CASSPSWSGGASSTDTQYF. Combining the CDR3 with reference TRBV5-4 and TRBJ2-3 gives the whole variable domain ETGVTQSPTHLIKTRGQQVTLRCSSQSGHNTVSWYQQALGQGPQFIFQYYREEENGRGNFPPRFSGLQFPNYSSELNVNALELDDSALYLCASSPSWSGGASSTDTQYFGPGTRLTVL.